This entry features one TCR beta chain sequence. No antigen is known for it. Clones were read by immunoSEQ multiplex PCR, and TCRdb kept only the in-frame ones, dropping some. The data contain about 110,000 clones, 80% to 90% of them singletons. The germline V gene encodes CDR1 SGHKS and CDR2 YYEKEE (reference sequence). The CDR3 loop spans 15 amino acids. V lost 1 base and J 5 bases, leaving 15 bases between the germline ends. The data are from a study of identifying expanded T cells in peripheral blood. Notes on the study in general: Differentially abundant clones: about 1.1 between replicates, about 17 at around 14 days, under 25 at four.

During the collection period, no donor immune events like infections were recorded. The sequenced sample was blood. V is TRBV5-5 and J is TRBJ2-5; possibly TRBD2 for D (6 bases). This clonotype was obtained from a person aged 18 to 70 in good health. The CDR3 sequence: CASSLNLGGMETQYF. The CDR3 DNA sequence: TGTGCCAGCAGCTTGAATCTGGGGGGTATGGAGACCCAGTACTTC.